The 13 T cell receptor beta chains in this list originate from one sample, sequenced in a study of T cell changes during pregnancy in multiple sclerosis. The protocol was immunoSEQ multiplex PCR, while the TCRdb copy is restricted to in-frame clones and leaves out a portion. Of about 110,000 clones in the sample, about 89% were seen once. The sequences come from peripheral blood, collected before pregnancy. The receptors shown here come from a female donor with multiple sclerosis, enrolled in a pregnancy study.

The chain uses TRBV10-3 and TRBJ2-5, with D perhaps TRBD1 (6 bases). Germline V gene lookup returns CDR1 ENHRY and CDR2 SYGVKD. The CDR3 has 14 amino acids. V dropped 4 bases and J dropped 1 base, with 10 bases sitting between them. This CDR3 reads CAISGGGSQETQYF. For the CDR3, the DNA is TGTGCCATCAGTGGAGGGGGTTCCCAAGAGACCCAGTACTTC.

Note on this clone: Compared with germline, one end of the junction differs, possibly owing to a read error. The rearrangement joins TRBV4-1 to TRBJ2-7, with 12 nucleotides matching TRBD2. CDR3 length equals 15 residues. The V gene's germline CDR1 is MGHRA and CDR2 YSYEKL. Here the CDR3 DNA reads TGTGCCAGCAGCCAAGAACTAGCGGGAGGAGACGAGCAGTACTTC. Translating it yields CASSQELAGGDEQYF.

The chain joins TRBV19 to TRBJ2-7; TRBD2 matches at 14 bases. The V gene's germline CDR1 is LNHDA and CDR2 SQIVND (reference sequence). This CDR3 has 16 residues. V lost 4 bases, J lost 4 bases, and 6 bases stayed unmatched. CDR3 protein: CASSSPGLAGVYEQYF. The DNA for the CDR3 is TGTGCCAGTAGTAGTCCGGGACTAGCGGGGGTATACGAGCAGTACTTC.

V is TRBV19 and J is TRBJ2-7, with a weak D call TRBD1 (6 bases). The V gene lost 6 bases and the J gene lost 3 bases, with 18 bases spanning the gap. The CDR3 runs to 15 residues. Germline CDR1 LNHDA, CDR2 SQIVND (reference sequence). The DNA of the CDR3 is TGTGCCAGTAGCCGACACAGGGATAGGATCTACGAGCAGTACTTC. It yields the protein CASSRHRDRIYEQYF.

CDR3 sequence: CASSQSGQGSPLHF. CDR3 DNA sequence: TGCGCCAGCAGCCAGAGTGGACAGGGATCACCCCTCCACTTT. The gene calls are TRBV4-1 and TRBJ1-6; 8 nucleotides line up with TRBD1. CDR3 length equals 14 residues. V trimming: 3 bases; J trimming: 10 bases; junction bases outside the gene matches: 5. Germline V gene data show CDR1 as MGHRA and CDR2 as YSYEKL.

The chain uses TRBV18 and TRBJ2-3; perhaps TRBD1 as D (6 bases). The CDR3 contains 12 residues. V shed 3 bases and J shed 6 bases, with 7 bases lying between them. Looked up from germline, CDR1 is KGHSH and CDR2 is LQKENI. The CDR3 sequence: CASSPDRDTQYF. In DNA, the CDR3 is TGTGCCAGCTCACCCGACAGGGATACGCAGTATTTT. The whole variable domain, filled in from reference TRBV18 and TRBJ2-3, reads NAGVMQNPRHLVRRRGQEARLRCSPMKGHSHVYWYRQLPEEGLKFMVYLQKENIIDESGMPKERFSAEFPKEGPSILRIQQVVRGDSAAYFCASSPDRDTQYFGPGTRLTVL.

V and J are TRBV5-1 and TRBJ2-1, with 10 bases lining up with TRBD2. V trimming: 3 bases; J trimming: 1 base; junction bases outside the gene matches: 1. The length of the CDR3 is 15 residues. Germline CDR1 is SGHRS and CDR2 is YFSETQ. The CDR3, as DNA: TGCGCCAGCAGCTCGACTAGCGGGTCCTACAATGAGCAGTTCTTC. This gives the protein CASSSTSGSYNEQFF.

This chain uses TRBV11-3 with TRBJ2-1, with 7 bases aligning to TRBD2. Germline assignment: CDR1 SGHNT and CDR2 YENEEA. The CDR3 contains 19 residues. Trimming took 4 bases from V and 0 from J; bases not matched to a gene: 15. Written as DNA, the CDR3 is TGTGCCAGCAGCTATGGCAGCACCTTAGCGGGCCCCTCCTACAATGAGCAGTTCTTC. Amino acids: CASSYGSTLAGPSYNEQFF.

This sequence joins TRBV7-9 and TRBJ2-5, with D unclear. Trimming left V 1 base short and J 5 bases short, with 8 bases between. Germline values: CDR1 SEHNR, CDR2 FQNEAQ (reference sequence). CDR3 length: 13 amino acids. The CDR3 DNA reads TGTGCCAGCAGCTTAGGAGTTACGGAGACCCAGTACTTC. This translates into CASSLGVTETQYF.

The chain combines TRBV30 with TRBJ2-5, with D perhaps matching TRBD2 (6 bases). V was cut by 1 base and J by 5 bases, with 11 bases left in between. CDR1 is GTSNPN and CDR2 is SVGIG in the germline V gene (reference sequence). There are 13 residues in the CDR3. The CDR3 nucleotides read TGTGCCTGGAGTGGGGACTTAAGGGAGACCCAGTACTTC. This sequence encodes CAWSGDLRETQYF.

A single count supports this clone. This sequence joins TRBV7-3 and TRBJ2-6; 10 bases align to TRBD1. The V gene's germline CDR1 is SGHTA and CDR2 FQGTGA. This CDR3 is built from 17 residues. V was clipped by 2 bases and J by 0 bases; unmatched bases: 1. This CDR3 reads CASSLDRGLSGANVLTF. As DNA, the CDR3 is TGTGCCAGCAGCTTAGACAGGGGGCTCTCTGGGGCCAACGTCCTGACTTTC.

The chain combines TRBV11-2 with TRBJ1-5, with 8 bases identical to TRBD1. The J segment lost 3 bases and the V segment lost 3 bases, leaving 7 bases of the junction unmatched. Germline V gives CDR1 SGHAT, CDR2 FQNNGV. The CDR3 has 16 residues. This CDR3 is CASSFGQGSANQPQHF. The CDR3 DNA sequence: TGTGCCAGCAGCTTCGGACAGGGTAGTGCCAATCAGCCCCAGCATTTT.

This chain joins TRBV7-8 and TRBJ1-2, with a tentative D call TRBD1 (6 bases). Trimming left V 3 bases short and J 8 bases short, with 13 bases between. The CDR3 has 13 amino acids. CDR1 and CDR2 from the germline V gene are SGHVS and FQNEAQ. CDR3 in DNA: TGTGCCAGCAGCTTTGGGGGGGCTAGGGGCTACACCTTC. Amino acid sequence: CASSFGGARGYTF.